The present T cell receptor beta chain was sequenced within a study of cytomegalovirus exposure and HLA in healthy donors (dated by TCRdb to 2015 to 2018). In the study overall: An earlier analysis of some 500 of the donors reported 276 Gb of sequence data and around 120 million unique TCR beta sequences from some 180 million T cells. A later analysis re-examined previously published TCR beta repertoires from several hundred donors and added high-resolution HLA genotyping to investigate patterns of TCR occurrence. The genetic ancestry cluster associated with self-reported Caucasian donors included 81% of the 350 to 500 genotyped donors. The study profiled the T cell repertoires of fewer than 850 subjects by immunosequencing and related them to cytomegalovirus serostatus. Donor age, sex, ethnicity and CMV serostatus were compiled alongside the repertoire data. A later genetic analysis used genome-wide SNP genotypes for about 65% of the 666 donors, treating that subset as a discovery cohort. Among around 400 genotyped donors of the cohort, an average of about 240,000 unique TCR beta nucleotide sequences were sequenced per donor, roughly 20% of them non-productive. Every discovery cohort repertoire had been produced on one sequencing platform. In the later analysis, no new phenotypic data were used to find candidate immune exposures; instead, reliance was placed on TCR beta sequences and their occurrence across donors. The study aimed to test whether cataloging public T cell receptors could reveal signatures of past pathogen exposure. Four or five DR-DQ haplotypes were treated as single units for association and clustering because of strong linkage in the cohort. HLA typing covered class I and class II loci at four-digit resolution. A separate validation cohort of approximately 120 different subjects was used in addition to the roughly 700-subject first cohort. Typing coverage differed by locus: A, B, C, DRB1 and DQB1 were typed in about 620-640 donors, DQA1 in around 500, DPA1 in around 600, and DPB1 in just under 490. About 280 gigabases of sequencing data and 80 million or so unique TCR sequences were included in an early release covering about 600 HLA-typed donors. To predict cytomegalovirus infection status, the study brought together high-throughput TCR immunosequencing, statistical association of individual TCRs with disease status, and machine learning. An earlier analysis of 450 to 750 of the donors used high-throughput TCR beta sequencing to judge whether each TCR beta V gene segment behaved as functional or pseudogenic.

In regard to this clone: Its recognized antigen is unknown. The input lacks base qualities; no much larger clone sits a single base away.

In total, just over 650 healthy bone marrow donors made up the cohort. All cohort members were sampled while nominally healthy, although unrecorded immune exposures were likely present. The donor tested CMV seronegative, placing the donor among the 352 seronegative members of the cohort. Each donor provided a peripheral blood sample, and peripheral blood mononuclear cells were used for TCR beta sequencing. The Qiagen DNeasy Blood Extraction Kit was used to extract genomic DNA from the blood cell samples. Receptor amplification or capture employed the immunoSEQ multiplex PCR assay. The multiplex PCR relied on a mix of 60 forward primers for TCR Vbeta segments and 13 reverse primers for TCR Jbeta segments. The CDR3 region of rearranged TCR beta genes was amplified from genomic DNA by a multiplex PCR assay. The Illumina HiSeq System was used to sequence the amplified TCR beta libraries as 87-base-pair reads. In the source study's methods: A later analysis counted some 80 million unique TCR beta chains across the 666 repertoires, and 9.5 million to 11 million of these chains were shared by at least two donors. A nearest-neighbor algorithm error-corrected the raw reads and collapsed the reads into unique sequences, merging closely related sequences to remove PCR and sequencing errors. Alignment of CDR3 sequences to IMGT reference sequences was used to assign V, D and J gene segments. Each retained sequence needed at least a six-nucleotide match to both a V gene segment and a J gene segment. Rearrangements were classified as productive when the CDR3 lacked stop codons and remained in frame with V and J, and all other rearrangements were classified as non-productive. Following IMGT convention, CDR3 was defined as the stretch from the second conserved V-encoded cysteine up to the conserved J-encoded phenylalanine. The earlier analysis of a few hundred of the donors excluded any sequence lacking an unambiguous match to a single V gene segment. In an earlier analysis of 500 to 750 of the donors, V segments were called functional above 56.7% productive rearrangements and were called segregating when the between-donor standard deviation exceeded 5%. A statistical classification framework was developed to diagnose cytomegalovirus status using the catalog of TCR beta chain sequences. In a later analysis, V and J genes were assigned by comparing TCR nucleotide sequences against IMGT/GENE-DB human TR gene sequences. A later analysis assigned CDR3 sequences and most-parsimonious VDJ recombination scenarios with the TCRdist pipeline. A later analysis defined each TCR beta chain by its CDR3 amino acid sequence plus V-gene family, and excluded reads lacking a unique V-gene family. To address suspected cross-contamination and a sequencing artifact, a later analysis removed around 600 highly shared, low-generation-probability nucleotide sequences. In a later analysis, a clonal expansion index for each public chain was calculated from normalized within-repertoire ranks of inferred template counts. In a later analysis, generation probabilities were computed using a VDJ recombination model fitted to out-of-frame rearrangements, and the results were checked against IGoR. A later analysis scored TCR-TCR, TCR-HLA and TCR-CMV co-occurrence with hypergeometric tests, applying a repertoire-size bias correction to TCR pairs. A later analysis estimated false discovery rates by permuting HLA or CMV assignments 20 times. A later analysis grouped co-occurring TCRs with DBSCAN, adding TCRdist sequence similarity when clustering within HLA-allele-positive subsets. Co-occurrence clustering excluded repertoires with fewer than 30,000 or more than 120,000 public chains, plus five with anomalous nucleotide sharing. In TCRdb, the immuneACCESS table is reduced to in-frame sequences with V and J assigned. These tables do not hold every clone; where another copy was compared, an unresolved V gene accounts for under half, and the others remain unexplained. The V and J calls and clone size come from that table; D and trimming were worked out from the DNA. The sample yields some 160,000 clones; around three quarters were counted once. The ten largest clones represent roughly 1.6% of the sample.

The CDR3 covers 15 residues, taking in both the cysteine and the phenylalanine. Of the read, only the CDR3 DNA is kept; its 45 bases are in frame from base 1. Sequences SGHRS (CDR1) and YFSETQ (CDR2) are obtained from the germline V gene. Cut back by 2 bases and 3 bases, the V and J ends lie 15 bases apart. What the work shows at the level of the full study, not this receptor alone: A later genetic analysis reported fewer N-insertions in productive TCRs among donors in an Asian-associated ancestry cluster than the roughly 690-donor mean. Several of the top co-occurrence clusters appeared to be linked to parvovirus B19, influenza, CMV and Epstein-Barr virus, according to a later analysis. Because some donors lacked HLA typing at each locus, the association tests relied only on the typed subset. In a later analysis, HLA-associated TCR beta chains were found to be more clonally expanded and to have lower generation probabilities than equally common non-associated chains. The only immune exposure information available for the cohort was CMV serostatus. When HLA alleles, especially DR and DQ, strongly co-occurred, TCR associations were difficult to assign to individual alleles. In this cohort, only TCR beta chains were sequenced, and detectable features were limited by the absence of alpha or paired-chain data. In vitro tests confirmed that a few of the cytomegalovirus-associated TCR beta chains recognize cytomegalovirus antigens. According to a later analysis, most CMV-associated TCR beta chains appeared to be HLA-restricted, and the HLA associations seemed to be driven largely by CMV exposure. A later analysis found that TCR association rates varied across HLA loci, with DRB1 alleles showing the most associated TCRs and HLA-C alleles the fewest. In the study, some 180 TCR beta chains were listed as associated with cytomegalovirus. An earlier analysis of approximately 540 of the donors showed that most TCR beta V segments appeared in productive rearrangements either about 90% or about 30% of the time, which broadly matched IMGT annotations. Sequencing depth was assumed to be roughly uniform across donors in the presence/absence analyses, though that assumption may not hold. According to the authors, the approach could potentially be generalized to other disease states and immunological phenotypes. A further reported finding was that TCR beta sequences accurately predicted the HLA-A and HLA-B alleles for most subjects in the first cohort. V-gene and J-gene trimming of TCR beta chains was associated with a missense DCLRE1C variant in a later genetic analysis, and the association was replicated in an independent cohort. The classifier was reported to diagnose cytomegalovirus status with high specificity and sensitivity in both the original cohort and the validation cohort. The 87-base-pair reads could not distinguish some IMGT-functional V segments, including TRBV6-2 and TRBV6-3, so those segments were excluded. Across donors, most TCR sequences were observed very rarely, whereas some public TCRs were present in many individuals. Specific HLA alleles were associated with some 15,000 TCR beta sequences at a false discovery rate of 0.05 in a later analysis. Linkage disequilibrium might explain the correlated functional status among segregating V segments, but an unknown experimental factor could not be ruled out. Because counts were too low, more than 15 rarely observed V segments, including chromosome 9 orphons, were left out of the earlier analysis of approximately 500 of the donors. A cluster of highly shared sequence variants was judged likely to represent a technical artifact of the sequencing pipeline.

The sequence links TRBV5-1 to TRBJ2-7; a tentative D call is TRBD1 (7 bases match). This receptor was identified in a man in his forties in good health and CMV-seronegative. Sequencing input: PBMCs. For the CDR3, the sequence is CASSFQGGSLYEQYF. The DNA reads TGCGCCAGCAGCTTCCAGGGGGGTTCCCTCTACGAGCAGTACTTC. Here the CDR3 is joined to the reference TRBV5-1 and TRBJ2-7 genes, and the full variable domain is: KAGVTQTPRYLIKTRGQQVTLSCSPISGHRSVSWYQQTPGQGLQFLFEYFSETQRNKGNFPGRFSGRQFSNSRSEMNVSTLELGDSALYLCASSFQGGSLYEQYFGPGTRLTVT.